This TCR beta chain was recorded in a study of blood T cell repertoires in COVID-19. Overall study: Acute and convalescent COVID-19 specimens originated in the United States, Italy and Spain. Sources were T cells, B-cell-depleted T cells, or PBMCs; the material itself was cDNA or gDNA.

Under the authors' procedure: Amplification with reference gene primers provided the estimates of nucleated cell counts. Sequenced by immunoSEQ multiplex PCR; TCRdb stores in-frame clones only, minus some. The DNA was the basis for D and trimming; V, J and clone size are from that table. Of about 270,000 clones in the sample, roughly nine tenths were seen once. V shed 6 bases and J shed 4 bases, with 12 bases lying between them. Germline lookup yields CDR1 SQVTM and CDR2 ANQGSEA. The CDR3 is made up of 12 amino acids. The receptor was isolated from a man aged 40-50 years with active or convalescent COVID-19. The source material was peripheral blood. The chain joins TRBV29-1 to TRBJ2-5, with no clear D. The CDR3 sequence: CSVGHFGETQYF. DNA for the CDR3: TGCAGCGTCGGTCACTTTGGAGAGACCCAGTACTTC.